Following are 13 T cell receptor beta chains from one sample sequenced in a study of blood T cell repertoires in COVID-19. Sequencing was performed with immunoSEQ multiplex PCR; in TCRdb, only in-frame clones are kept and a portion is missing. The sample holds about 340,000 clones, about 86% seen once. Sequenced material: peripheral blood. Receptors were obtained from a man under 40 with active or convalescent COVID-19.

The V call is TRBV7-8, the J call TRBJ2-1, with no clear D. The V end lost 5 bases, the J end lost 7 bases, and 12 bases lay between the germline ends. The CDR3 covers 13 residues. CDR1 is SGHVS and CDR2 is FQNEAQ in the germline V gene. The CDR3 nucleotides read TGTGCCAGCAGCCACCCTGCAGGTAATGAGCAGTTCTTC. Amino acid sequence: CASSHPAGNEQFF.

The chain combines TRBV5-4 with TRBJ2-3, with 9 bases lining up with TRBD2. The V gene end was trimmed by 4 bases and the J gene end by 1 base; junction bases not matched to a gene: 4. This CDR3 comprises 15 residues. Looked up from germline, CDR1 is SGHNT and CDR2 is YYREEE (reference sequence). Here the CDR3 DNA reads TGTGCCAGCAGCCCAGCGGGGGGTCGCACAGATACGCAGTATTTT. Protein: CASSPAGGRTDTQYF. Full variable domain (missing parts from reference TRBV5-4 and TRBJ2-3): ETGVTQSPTHLIKTRGQQVTLRCSSQSGHNTVSWYQQALGQGPQFIFQYYREEENGRGNFPPRFSGLQFPNYSSELNVNALELDDSALYLCASSPAGGRTDTQYFGPGTRLTVL.

CDR3 DNA: TGTGCTAGTGGCAGGGACTACGCGAACACCGGGGAGCTGTTTTTT. Its protein is CASGRDYANTGELFF. The rearrangement links TRBV12-5 to TRBJ2-2; 7 bases fit TRBD2. The CDR3 is 15 residues long. Germline loops: CDR1 LGHNT, CDR2 FRNRAP. The ends lost 6 bases at V and 0 bases at J; junction bases unmatched: 4.

The chain uses TRBV30 and TRBJ1-4; TRBD1 matches at 7 bases. CDR3 size: 14 residues. J was trimmed by 8 bases and V by 1 base; bases with no gene match: 7. The germline gives CDR1 GTSNPN, CDR2 SVGIG (reference sequence). CDR3 amino acids: CAWSEGAGNEKLFF. As DNA, the CDR3 is TGTGCCTGGAGTGAGGGGGCGGGGAACGAAAAACTGTTTTTT.

The chain couples TRBV5-8 to TRBJ2-5; 8 nucleotides align to TRBD2. The germline V gene has CDR1 SGHTS and CDR2 YDEGEE. This CDR3 is built from 16 residues. V lost 2 bases and J lost 0; bases outside the gene matches: 6. CDR3 coding DNA: TGTGCCAGCAGCTTCCGGGGCGGGGGGTACCAAGAGACCCAGTACTTC. Amino acids: CASSFRGGGYQETQYF.

The chain has TRBV19 and TRBJ1-5; tentative D call: TRBD1 (5 bases). Germline loops: CDR1 LNHDA, CDR2 SQIVND (reference sequence). The CDR3 spans 16 residues. With 2 bases removed from V and 6 bases from J, the gap between germline ends came to 17 bases. The CDR3 DNA follows: TGTGCCAGTAGTATAAGGATGGGGCAGGGAAGTCAGCCCCAGCATTTT. The encoded protein is CASSIRMGQGSQPQHF.

The V call is TRBV9, the J call TRBJ2-7; no firm D call. CDR3 length equals 13 residues. V was pared by 0 bases and J by 5 bases, with 9 bases between. Germline V gene lookup returns CDR1 SGDLS and CDR2 YYNGEE. The CDR3 DNA is TGTGCCAGCAGCGTAGGGGTTCGGGACGAGCAGTACTTC. Its translation is CASSVGVRDEQYF.

The chain combines TRBV4-2 with TRBJ2-1, with TRBD2 identical over 12 bases. Losses at the gene ends were 0 bases for V and 8 bases for J; bases not matched to a gene: 8. Germline V gives CDR1 LGHNA, CDR2 YNFKEQ. This CDR3 has 17 amino acids. This CDR3 reads CASSQDKTSGSEDEQFF. DNA for the CDR3: TGTGCCAGCAGCCAAGATAAGACTAGCGGGAGCGAGGATGAGCAGTTCTTC.

This sequence joins TRBV19 and TRBJ2-5; D may be TRBD2 (7 bases). V was shortened by 3 bases and J by 5 bases, with 16 bases between the two germline ends. The CDR3 contains 15 residues. Germline V CDR1 and CDR2: LNHDA, SQIVND (reference sequence). CDR3 sequence (DNA): TGTGCCAGTAGTATGAAGAGGGGGAGGGAGGAGACCCAGTACTTC. Its protein is CASSMKRGREETQYF.

This chain uses TRBV7-2 with TRBJ2-7, with 8 bases lining up with TRBD2. CDR3 length equals 14 residues. Losses at the gene ends were 3 bases for V and 2 bases for J; bases not matched to a gene: 3. The germline CDR1 and CDR2 sequences are SGHTA and FQGNSA. The CDR3 sequence is CASSFKRGPYEQYF. CDR3 DNA: TGTGCCAGCAGCTTTAAGCGGGGGCCCTACGAGCAGTACTTC.

The chain carries TRBV6-1 and TRBJ1-2, with 8 positions matching TRBD1. The CDR3 is 14 amino acids. The germline V gene has CDR1 MNHNS and CDR2 SASEGT. The V gene end was trimmed by 0 bases and the J gene end by 8 bases; junction bases not matched to a gene: 5. Here the CDR3 reads CASSEARQGNGYTF. For the CDR3, the DNA is TGTGCCAGCAGTGAAGCGAGACAGGGGAACGGCTACACCTTC.

The chain recombines TRBV6-1 with TRBJ1-1, with D hard to call. The germline gives CDR1 MNHNS, CDR2 SASEGT. Trimming removed 0 bases from V and 6 bases from J, with 14 bases in between. This CDR3 is built from 15 residues. The CDR3 spells CASSEAHSWVAEAFF. DNA of the CDR3: TGTGCCAGCAGTGAAGCTCACAGCTGGGTCGCTGAAGCTTTCTTT.

The V call is TRBV6-5, the J call TRBJ1-5, with D hard to call. The CDR3 sequence is 14 residues long. Trimming removed 6 bases from V and 6 bases from J, with 15 bases in between. Germline values: CDR1 MNHEY, CDR2 SVGAGI. The CDR3 DNA reads TGTGCCAGCAGGTCCCCATATCGGGGTCAGCCCCAGCATTTT. As protein: CASRSPYRGQPQHF.